Shown below are 25 T cell receptor beta chains from a single sample sequenced in a study of radiotherapy plus CTLA-4 blockade in lung cancer. Assay used: immunoSEQ multiplex PCR; TCRdb lists only in-frame clones, some missing. The data show fewer than 100,000 clones, with over 70% seen just once and roughly 20% held by the top ten. Sample: peripheral blood, taken from a patient treated with radiotherapy plus ipilimumab. The origin of the receptors is a human donor with non-small cell lung cancer whose response to radiotherapy plus ipilimumab could not be evaluated. Some clones in this sample may be carry-over from other donors' samples.

V and J are TRBV29-1 and TRBJ2-3, with 7 nucleotides matching TRBD2. Germline CDR1 reads SQVTM; CDR2 reads ANQGSEA. The CDR3 loop spans 12 amino acids. The trim removed 7 bases at V and 4 bases at J, leaving 5 bases unmatched. CDR3 amino acids: CSGERGSDTQYF. CDR3 sequence (DNA): TGCAGCGGGGAGCGGGGATCAGATACGCAGTATTTT.

The chain has TRBV28 and TRBJ2-7; 9 nucleotides line up with TRBD1. V was clipped by 5 bases and J by 0 bases; unmatched bases: 11. This CDR3 region has 17 residues. Germline CDR1 MDHEN, CDR2 SYDVKM. CDR3 coding DNA: TGTGCCAGCAGTCCCGGGACAGGGAGGCCGAGCTCCTACGAGCAGTACTTC. This gives the protein CASSPGTGRPSSYEQYF.

The chain joins TRBV7-9 to TRBJ1-2, with D possibly being TRBD1 (6 bases). V was trimmed by 4 bases and J by 4 bases, leaving 13 bases between them. Germline loops: CDR1 SEHNR, CDR2 FQNEAQ (reference sequence). The CDR3 extends over 14 amino acids. In DNA form, the CDR3 reads TGTGCCAGCAGCTGGGGCGGGGGCCGCTATGGCTACACCTTC. Its protein product is CASSWGGGRYGYTF.

This sequence joins TRBV6-1 and TRBJ2-7; 7 bases fit TRBD1. With V trimmed by 5 bases and J by 7 bases, 11 bases remained unmatched. Germline lookup yields CDR1 MNHNS and CDR2 SASEGT. The CDR3 has 14 residues. The CDR3 DNA follows: TGTGCCAGCAGTCCCACAGGGGAACTGGGTGAGCAGTACTTC. This codes for CASSPTGELGEQYF.

There are a few counts of this clone. The chain joins TRBV5-1 to TRBJ2-5, with a weak D call TRBD1 (5 bases). CDR1 and CDR2 from the germline V gene are SGHRS and YFSETQ. The CDR3 is 15 amino acids. V gave up 0 bases and J gave up 1 base, with 10 bases separating them. The CDR3 coding sequence is TGCGCCAGCAGCTTGGGGACACTCAGCCAAGAGACCCAGTACTTC. Translation: CASSLGTLSQETQYF.

CDR3 DNA sequence: TGTGCCAGCAGTCGACTCTTGCTCGGGGGAGTGGGTAGGGCGAACACTGAAGCTTTCTTT. It specifies CASSRLLLGGVGRANTEAFF. The rearrangement uses TRBV2 and TRBJ1-1; TRBD1 is a possible D gene (5 bases). This CDR3 comprises 20 residues. V lost 5 bases to trimming and J lost 1 base, with 29 bases between them. Germline V gene sequence: CDR1 SNHLY, CDR2 FYNNEI.

There are a few counts of this clone. The rearrangement links TRBV27 to TRBJ1-4, with D tentatively TRBD1 (6 bases). The CDR3 is made up of 16 amino acids. CDR1 and CDR2 from the germline V gene are MNHEY and SMNVEV (reference sequence). V gave up 5 bases and J gave up 4 bases, with 17 bases separating them. This CDR3 is CASSHTLGGFNEKLFF. CDR3 in DNA: TGTGCCAGCAGTCACACATTAGGGGGATTTAATGAAAAACTGTTTTTT. Full variable domain (missing parts from reference TRBV27 and TRBJ1-4): EAQVTQNPRYLITVTGKKLTVTCSQNMNHEYMSWYRQDPGLGLRQIYYSMNVEVTDKGDVPEGYKVSRKEKRNFPLILESPSPNQTSLYFCASSHTLGGFNEKLFFGSGTQLSVL.

V usage is TRBV28 and J usage is TRBJ2-1; 8 positions match TRBD2. CDR1 and CDR2 (germline): MDHEN, SYDVKM. Trimming cost V 5 bases and J 8 bases; bases outside gene matches: 5. The CDR3 is made up of 13 amino acids. DNA of the CDR3: TGTGCCAGCAGTATTAGCGGGGAGGATGAGCAGTTCTTC. It yields the protein CASSISGEDEQFF.

This clone showed up just a few times. An end of the junction does not agree with germline; a read error may underlie this. The V call is TRBV7-7, the J call TRBJ1-2; the D is unclear. Germline V CDR1 and CDR2: SSHAT, FNYEAQ (reference sequence). This CDR3 has 16 residues. The CDR3 coding sequence is TGTGCTAGCAGCTTAGACCCTGTACCGGCGGACTGGGGCTACACCTTC. This encodes CASSLDPVPADWGYTF.

The chain is built from TRBV28 and TRBJ2-1; 7 bases map to TRBD1. The CDR3 is made up of 14 amino acids. CDR1 is MDHEN and CDR2 is SYDVKM in the germline V gene. Trimming removed 5 bases from V and 2 bases from J; junction bases left unmatched: 3. Written as DNA, the CDR3 is TGTGCCAGCAGTACAGGGGCGACCTACAATGAGCAGTTCTTC. Protein sequence: CASSTGATYNEQFF.

This sequence joins TRBV2 and TRBJ2-1; no clear D gene. CDR1 is SNHLY and CDR2 is FYNNEI in the germline V gene. The CDR3 has 10 residues. V lost 6 bases, J lost 9 bases, and 6 bases lay in between. Written as DNA, the CDR3 is TGTGCCAGCAGGCTATCTGAGCAGTTCTTC. Translated, it gives CASRLSEQFF.

The chain employs TRBV27 and TRBJ2-1, with D possibly being TRBD2 (5 bases). The V end was cut by 3 bases, the J end by 9 bases, with 9 bases between. This CDR3 has 12 residues. Germline values: CDR1 MNHEY, CDR2 SMNVEV (reference sequence). Here the CDR3 DNA reads TGTGCCAGCAGTTTCCTACGGGGTGAGCAGTTCTTC. This gives the protein CASSFLRGEQFF.

J is TRBJ1-5 and V is TRBV5-6; 7 nucleotides line up with TRBD1. CDR1 SGHDT and CDR2 YYEEEE come from the germline V gene. CDR3 length: 16 amino acids. J lost 5 bases, V lost 4 bases, and 12 bases had no gene match. The CDR3 sequence is CASSPSGGGLYQPQHF. The CDR3 nucleotides read TGTGCCAGCAGCCCCTCGGGAGGGGGCTTATATCAGCCCCAGCATTTT.

This clone was seen just once. This chain joins TRBV5-1 and TRBJ2-3; 7 bases line up with TRBD2. Germline V lookup: CDR1 SGHRS, CDR2 YFSETQ. Losses at the gene ends were 4 bases for V and 1 base for J; bases not matched to a gene: 9. The CDR3 has 16 residues. This CDR3 is CASSNGGGLRTDTQYF. The DNA of the CDR3 is TGCGCCAGCAGCAACGGCGGGGGATTACGCACAGATACGCAGTATTTT.

This clone occurred once. The genes are TRBV5-6 and TRBJ2-7, with D perhaps TRBD2 (5 bases). V lost 7 bases and J lost 4, with 12 bases in between. CDR3 length equals 12 residues. Per germline, CDR1 SGHDT and CDR2 YYEEEE. CDR3 in amino acids: CASGPGSYEQYF. Written as DNA, the CDR3 is TGTGCCAGCGGTCCGGGATCGTACGAGCAGTACTTC.

This clone appeared once. The rearrangement uses TRBV9 and TRBJ2-1; unclear D gene. Per the germline V gene, CDR1 is SGDLS and CDR2 is YYNGEE. Between the trimmed V and J ends, which lost 3 bases and 7 bases, there was a span of 14 bases. This CDR3 contains 14 residues. The chain's CDR3 is CASSAVPGRNEQFF. The CDR3 nucleotides are TGTGCCAGCAGCGCTGTTCCGGGTAGGAATGAGCAGTTCTTC. The variable domain in full, completed from reference TRBV9 and TRBJ2-1, reads DSGVTQTPKHLITATGQRVTLRCSPRSGDLSVYWYQQSLDQGLQFLIQYYNGEERAKGNILERFSAQQFPDLHSELNLSSLELGDSALYFCASSAVPGRNEQFFGPGTRLTVL.

The V gene is TRBV6-5, the J gene TRBJ2-7, with D hard to call. The CDR3 contains 11 residues. Trimming took off 6 bases at V and 4 bases at J, with 7 bases between the two ends. Germline assignment: CDR1 MNHEY and CDR2 SVGAGI. The CDR3 region has the DNA TGTGCCAGCAGCGGGTTTTACGAGCAGTACTTC. The encoded protein is CASSGFYEQYF.

The V and J genes are TRBV29-1 and TRBJ2-7; tentatively, D is TRBD2 (7 bases). Per germline, CDR1 SQVTM and CDR2 ANQGSEA. V dropped 2 bases and J dropped 5 bases, with 16 bases sitting between them. The length of the CDR3 is 14 residues. The CDR3 reads CSVEWGGSVNEQYF. DNA of the CDR3: TGCAGCGTTGAATGGGGGGGCTCGGTAAACGAGCAGTACTTC.

The J gene is TRBJ1-2, the V gene TRBV7-2, with D perhaps TRBD1 (6 bases). V lost 4 bases to trimming and J lost 4 bases, with 16 bases between them. The CDR3 contains 15 residues. Germline V gene sequence: CDR1 SGHTA, CDR2 FQGNSA. CDR3 amino acids: CASSSYRDTIYGYTF. As DNA, the CDR3 is TGTGCCAGCAGCTCCTACCGGGACACTATCTATGGCTACACCTTC. Based on the CDR3 plus reference TRBV7-2 and TRBJ1-2, the full variable domain is GAGVSQSPSNKVTEKGKDVELRCDPISGHTALYWYRQSLGQGLEFLIYFQGNSAPDKSGLPSDRFSAERTGGSVSTLTIQRTQQEDSAVYLCASSSYRDTIYGYTFGSGTRLTVV.

This clone has a handful of counts. The chain uses TRBV7-6 and TRBJ2-3; 8 positions match TRBD1. Germline V gene data show CDR1 as SGHVS and CDR2 as FNYEAQ. Losses at the gene ends were 5 bases for V and 1 base for J; bases not matched to a gene: 5. This CDR3 region has 15 residues. The CDR3 here is CASSRQGLGTDTQYF. The CDR3 DNA sequence: TGTGCCAGCAGCCGACAGGGGTTGGGCACAGATACGCAGTATTTT.

This chain links TRBV13 with TRBJ2-7; 16 nucleotides line up with TRBD2. CDR1 is PRHDT, CDR2 FYEKMQ, per germline (reference sequence). This CDR3 has 20 amino acids. V shed 4 bases and J 6 bases; nucleotides not matched to a gene: 18. The chain's CDR3 is CASSSQGTSGGVNAMREQYF. CDR3 DNA sequence: TGTGCCAGCAGCTCCCAAGGGACTAGCGGGGGGGTCAATGCGATGCGCGAGCAGTACTTC.

The chain is built from TRBV28 and TRBJ1-2, with D uncertain. This CDR3 is built from 12 residues. Germline V CDR1 and CDR2: MDHEN, SYDVKM. Trimming left V 7 bases short and J 4 bases short, with 10 bases between. CDR3 coding DNA: TGTGCCAGCAATACGGGATTCTATGGCTACACCTTC. This translates into CASNTGFYGYTF.

DNA for the CDR3: TGCGCCAGCAGCCAAGTGGGGAGCTCCTATAATTCACCCCTCCACTTT. Translating gives CASSQVGSSYNSPLHF. The chain joins TRBV4-1 to TRBJ1-6, with D hard to call. V gave up 1 base and J gave up 0 bases, with 7 bases separating them. Germline V lookup: CDR1 MGHRA, CDR2 YSYEKL. The CDR3 length is 16 residues.

About this clone itself: In the same sample, other DNA sequences code for this CDR3. The chain couples TRBV5-4 to TRBJ1-6, with a tentative D call TRBD1 (6 bases). Trimming left V 4 bases short and J 9 bases short, with 23 bases between. Germline CDR1 reads SGHNT; CDR2 reads YYREEE (reference sequence). This CDR3 has 17 residues. CDR3 amino acids: CASSKDQGRIPSSPLHF. The CDR3 DNA follows: TGTGCCAGCAGCAAAGACCAGGGGCGGATCCCCTCTTCACCCCTCCACTTT.

This chain links TRBV27 with TRBJ1-6, with D possibly being TRBD1 (6 bases). This CDR3 is built from 13 residues. The V gene's germline CDR1 is MNHEY and CDR2 SMNVEV (reference sequence). The V end was cut by 3 bases, the J end by 9 bases, with 9 bases between. In nucleotides, the CDR3 is TGTGCCAGCAGTTTGGGGGGGCGTTCACCCCTCCACTTT. Amino acids: CASSLGGRSPLHF.